The clone carrying this TCR beta chain was detected ten times or more. The CDR3 is 13 residues long. Trimming removed 4 bases at V and 1 base at J, with 5 bases between. Germline values: CDR1 MNHEY, CDR2 SMNVEV (reference sequence). This entry comes from a study of molecular identifiers for immune sequencing clone quantification. Looking at the study overall: Five aliquots were made in replicates from the RNA of approximately 22,000 or 94,000 naive CD8 cells, and four were sequenced.

TCRdb re-analysed the PCR reads in MiXCR, keeping a single row per CDR3 protein. The repertoire holds some 320,000 distinct CDR3 sequences, roughly a fifth seen once, with approximately 0.8% in the top ten. Sample: naive CD8+ T cells from blood, with Jurkat cell RNA spiked in. Subset reported: FACS-sorted CD8+CD4-CCR7+CD45RA+ naive T cells. This sequence originates from a human donor in good health. Some libraries in this study had Jurkat cell RNA spiked in. This sequence joins TRBV27 and TRBJ1-5; D uncertain. CDR3 DNA: TGTGCCAGCAGTTCCGTAAGCAATCAGCCCCAGCATTTT. This encodes CASSSVSNQPQHF.